This TCR beta chain came from a study of shared clonotypes between healthy human individuals. The CDR3 length is 14 residues. In germline, CDR1 is LNHDA, CDR2 SQIVND (reference sequence). Between the trimmed V and J ends, which lost 3 bases and 6 bases, there was a span of 15 bases. Produced via immunoSEQ multiplex PCR; TCRdb's table is partial and in-frame only. Of about 1.5 million clones in the sample, 98% are singletons; the top ten hold roughly 0.45%. The rearrangement links TRBV19 to TRBJ2-7; D perhaps matches TRBD2 (5 bases). The TCR was taken from a man younger than 45 in good health. The sample comprised naive CD4+ T cells sorted from blood. The subset: CD45RA+ positively selected. The CDR3 is CASSIYVGAGEQYF. CDR3 bases: TGTGCCAGTAGTATTTACGTGGGAGCAGGCGAGCAGTACTTC.